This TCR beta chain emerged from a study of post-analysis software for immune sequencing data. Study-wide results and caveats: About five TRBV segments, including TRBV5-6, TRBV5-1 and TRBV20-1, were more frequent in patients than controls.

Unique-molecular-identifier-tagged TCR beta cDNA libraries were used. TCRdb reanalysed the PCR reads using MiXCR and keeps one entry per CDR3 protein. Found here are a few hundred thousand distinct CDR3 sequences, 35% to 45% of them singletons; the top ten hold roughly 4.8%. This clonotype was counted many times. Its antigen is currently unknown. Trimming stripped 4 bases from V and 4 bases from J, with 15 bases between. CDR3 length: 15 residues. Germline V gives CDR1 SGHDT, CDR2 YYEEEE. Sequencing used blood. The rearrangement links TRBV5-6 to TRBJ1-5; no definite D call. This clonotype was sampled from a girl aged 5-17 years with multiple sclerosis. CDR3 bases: TGTGCCAGCAGCGAGAGGGTCCTGATAAATCAGCCCCAGCATTTT. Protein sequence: CASSERVLINQPQHF.